This TCR beta chain was observed in a study of blood T cell repertoires in COVID-19. Trimming shortened V by 0 bases and J by 0 bases, and 18 bases separated the two germline ends. CDR1 is LNHNV and CDR2 is YYDKDF in the germline V gene (reference sequence). This CDR3 spans 18 amino acids. Per the original methods: Estimation of nucleated cell counts was performed using reference gene primer amplification. Using immunoSEQ multiplex PCR, the repertoire was profiled, and TCRdb retains in-frame clones only, with some absent. That table furnishes V, J and clone size, whereas the DNA furnished D and trimming. Here the sample spans roughly 100,000 clones, approximately 84% being singletons.

This receptor was obtained from a woman aged 60 to 75 with acute or convalescent COVID-19. V and J are TRBV15 and TRBJ2-7, with a possible D match to TRBD2 (6 bases). Material: peripheral blood. The CDR3 DNA reads as TGTGCCACCAGCAGAGAACCCTCCGGCCGGGGGACCTCCTACGAGCAGTACTTC. This encodes CATSREPSGRGTSYEQYF.